These 29 T cell receptor beta chains share one sample of origin, sequenced in a study of beta chain features in type 1 diabetes (dated by TCRdb to the late 2010s). Library preparation used the immunoSEQ multiplex PCR assay. All of the isolated RNA was reverse transcribed with the High Capacity cDNA Reverse Transcription Kit, so expressed TCRB transcripts were sequenced. Not all clones reach the TCRdb copy of this immuneACCESS table, which keeps in-frame sequences only. Checked studies attribute under half of the gap to unresolved V genes and leave the rest unexplained. The sample table records approximately 330,000 clones; more than 9.5% of these occur just once. The ten largest clonotypes hold more than 0.015% of the sample. Sequenced: naive CD4+ T cells from blood. The sample's cell subset or site label is to be understood as: true naive CD4+ T cells. The origin of the receptors is a woman younger than 45 in good health.

This clone was counted only a few times. This chain links TRBV27 with TRBJ2-1; 10 nucleotides agree with TRBD2. The CDR3 runs to 16 residues. V was pared by 5 bases and J by 7 bases, with 11 bases of the junction left unmatched. Germline-derived CDR1 and CDR2 are MNHEY and SMNVEV (reference sequence). Here the CDR3 reads CASSEFSGLATNEQFF. The DNA of the CDR3 is TGTGCCAGCAGTGAGTTCTCGGGACTAGCGACGAATGAGCAGTTCTTC.

The chain links TRBV28 to TRBJ1-2, with 12 bases matching TRBD1. Germline trimming cut 4 bases from V and 4 bases from J; bases unmatched to any gene: 1. This CDR3 spans 14 amino acids. CDR1 is MDHEN and CDR2 is SYDVKM in the germline V gene. The CDR3 bases are TGTGCCAGCAGTTGGGGACAGGGGGCCTATGGCTACACCTTC. Translated: CASSWGQGAYGYTF.

This clone has a handful of counts. The chain is built from TRBV6-1 and TRBJ1-2; D perhaps matches TRBD1 (5 bases). The CDR3 consists of 15 residues. The germline V and J ends were trimmed by 4 bases and 3 bases, with 15 bases remaining between them. Germline CDR1 and CDR2: MNHNS and SASEGT. CDR3 in amino acids: CASSATAGFDYGYTF. Written as DNA, the CDR3 is TGTGCCAGCAGTGCAACGGCAGGGTTCGACTATGGCTACACCTTC.

The rearrangement joins TRBV25-1 to TRBJ2-5; D remains ambiguous. Between the trimmed V and J ends, which lost 1 base and 3 bases, there was a span of 3 bases. From germline, CDR1 is MGHDK and CDR2 SYGVNS. CDR3 length: 12 residues. The CDR3: CASSESEETQYF. CDR3 sequence (DNA): TGTGCCAGCAGTGAATCTGAAGAGACCCAGTACTTC.

The chain couples TRBV5-1 to TRBJ2-7; 15 bases align to TRBD2. Germline V CDR1 and CDR2: SGHRS, YFSETQ. The CDR3 has 16 amino acids. After removal of 4 bases from V and 1 base from J, the junction contained 3 bases not matched to a gene. The CDR3 DNA follows: TGCGCCAGCAGCCTGGGGACTAGCGGGAGGTCCTACGAGCAGTACTTC. It is translated as CASSLGTSGRSYEQYF.

Only a few counts were recorded for this clone. The J gene is TRBJ1-2, the V gene TRBV2; TRBD1 matches at 8 bases. The CDR3 has 14 amino acids. Germline V gene lookup returns CDR1 SNHLY and CDR2 FYNNEI. The V and J ends lost 5 bases and 2 bases, in that order; junction bases with no gene match: 4. The CDR3 coding sequence is TGTGCCAGCAGTCCTCGGACAGGGAACTATGGCTACACCTTC. As protein: CASSPRTGNYGYTF.

This clone came up a few times. This chain uses TRBV5-1 with TRBJ2-3; tentative D call: TRBD1 (6 bases). CDR1 and CDR2 from the germline V gene are SGHRS and YFSETQ. Trimming removed 3 bases at V and 1 base at J, with 21 bases between. The CDR3 loop spans 18 amino acids. The CDR3 protein is CASSYPRRAGAGTDTQYF. The DNA for the CDR3 is TGCGCCAGCAGCTACCCTCGCAGGGCAGGGGCTGGCACAGATACGCAGTATTTT. Full variable domain (outside the CDR3, taken from reference TRBV5-1 and TRBJ2-3): KAGVTQTPRYLIKTRGQQVTLSCSPISGHRSVSWYQQTPGQGLQFLFEYFSETQRNKGNFPGRFSGRQFSNSRSEMNVSTLELGDSALYLCASSYPRRAGAGTDTQYFGPGTRLTVL.

This clone was counted only a few times. The same CDR3 can be traced to other DNA sequences in this sample. The J gene is TRBJ2-2, the V gene TRBV6-5; TRBD2 matches 11 bases. Germline V gene data show CDR1 as MNHEY and CDR2 as SVGAGI. The CDR3 contains 15 residues. Losses at the gene ends were 6 bases for V and 5 bases for J; bases not matched to a gene: 5. CDR3 bases: TGTGCCAGCAGGTCTCTAGCGGGGGGAACCGGGGAGCTGTTTTTT. Amino acids: CASRSLAGGTGELFF.

This clone was counted a few times. J is TRBJ2-6 and V is TRBV9, with 7 nucleotides matching TRBD1. V dropped 3 bases and J dropped 2; count of bases not matched to a gene: 5. This CDR3 region has 16 residues. CDR1 SGDLS and CDR2 YYNGEE come from the germline V gene. CDR3 sequence (DNA): TGTGCCAGCAGCGCGCAGACAGGGACTGGGGCCAACGTCCTGACTTTC. Its translation is CASSAQTGTGANVLTF.

This clone has only a few counts. This sequence joins TRBV28 and TRBJ2-1; D is undetermined. V was clipped by 5 bases and J by 6 bases, with 11 bases between them. Germline assignment: CDR1 MDHEN and CDR2 SYDVKM. The CDR3 runs 13 residues. This CDR3 is CASSTPSGNEQFF. The CDR3 DNA is TGTGCCAGCAGTACTCCTAGTGGCAATGAGCAGTTCTTC.

The chain recombines TRBV5-1 with TRBJ1-2, with a tentative D call TRBD1 (6 bases). V was pared by 3 bases and J by 4 bases, with 10 bases between. The V gene's germline CDR1 is SGHRS and CDR2 YFSETQ. This CDR3 has 13 residues. The CDR3 spells CASSSTGTYGYTF. CDR3 DNA: TGCGCCAGCAGCTCGACAGGTACCTATGGCTACACCTTC.

In its sample, this clone was seen a few times. The chain recombines TRBV28 with TRBJ2-1, with TRBD2 as a possible D gene (5 bases). Germline values: CDR1 MDHEN, CDR2 SYDVKM. The CDR3 covers 16 residues. V was shortened by 7 bases and J by 2 bases, with 18 bases between the two germline ends. For the CDR3, the DNA is TGTGCCAGCACCATCGCCGGACTGGCAACCTACAATGAGCAGTTCTTC. Its protein is CASTIAGLATYNEQFF. Complete variable domain (other parts from reference TRBV28 and TRBJ2-1): DVKVTQSSRYLVKRTGEKVFLECVQDMDHENMFWYRQDPGLGLRLIYFSYDVKMKEKGDIPEGYSVSREKKERFSLILESASTNQTSMYLCASTIAGLATYNEQFFGPGTRLTVL.

J is TRBJ2-1 and V is TRBV5-1; 7 nucleotides match TRBD2. Germline CDR1 reads SGHRS; CDR2 reads YFSETQ. The CDR3 loop spans 16 amino acids. The J segment lost 0 bases and the V segment lost 4 bases, leaving 7 bases of the junction unmatched. The CDR3 nucleotides read TGCGCCAGCAGCCCACCTAGCGGTACCTCCTACAATGAGCAGTTCTTC. Translating it yields CASSPPSGTSYNEQFF.

The chain employs TRBV6-1 and TRBJ1-5, with D perhaps matching TRBD1 (5 bases). Germline lookup yields CDR1 MNHNS and CDR2 SASEGT. The CDR3 is 16 residues long. V lost 3 bases to trimming and J lost 0 bases, with 12 bases between them. The CDR3 DNA reads TGTGCCAGCAGTGACTTTGGGGGGATTAGCAATCAGCCCCAGCATTTT. Its translation: CASSDFGGISNQPQHF.

This clone was seen a handful of times. V gene TRBV9 combines with J gene TRBJ2-5; maybe TRBD1 (5 bases). V lost 2 bases and J lost 5, with 16 bases in between. Looked up from germline, CDR1 is SGDLS and CDR2 is YYNGEE. The CDR3 consists of 15 residues. As DNA, the CDR3 is TGTGCCAGCAGCGTTTCCCAGGGAATGGGTGAGACCCAGTACTTC. Translated, it gives CASSVSQGMGETQYF.

In its sample, this clone was seen a few times. The V and J genes are TRBV18 and TRBJ2-1; the D gene is possibly TRBD2 (7 bases). V lost 0 bases to trimming and J lost 8 bases, with 14 bases between them. The CDR3 is 15 amino acids. CDR1 and CDR2 (germline): KGHSH, LQKENI. CDR3 loop: CASSPPSKGGDEQFF. Written as DNA, the CDR3 is TGTGCCAGCTCACCACCGTCGAAGGGGGGGGATGAGCAGTTCTTC.

Here the CDR3 reads CASSPGQGRSYEQYF. The CDR3 coding sequence is TGTGCCAGCAGCCCGGGACAGGGGCGCTCCTACGAGCAGTACTTC. The V and J genes are TRBV7-9 and TRBJ2-7; 10 nucleotides agree with TRBD1. Germline CDR1 and CDR2: SEHNR and FQNEAQ (reference sequence). CDR3 length equals 15 residues. V shed 5 bases and J 0 bases; nucleotides not matched to a gene: 4.

The chain links TRBV4-3 to TRBJ2-7, with TRBD2 matching 10 bases. Germline V gene data show CDR1 as LGHNA and CDR2 as YSLEER. The CDR3 loop spans 16 amino acids. The J segment lost 5 bases and the V segment lost 1 base, leaving 8 bases of the junction unmatched. CDR3 sequence (DNA): TGCGCCAGCAGCCAAGGGGTCCTAGCGGGAGTCGACGAGCAGTACTTC. Translation gives CASSQGVLAGVDEQYF.

This clone has only a few counts. This chain connects TRBV29-1 to TRBJ1-1; D possibly corresponds to TRBD1 (5 bases). The CDR3 extends over 12 amino acids. Germline V CDR1 and CDR2: SQVTM, ANQGSEA. CDR3 loop: CRVGGMNTEAFF. The CDR3 DNA reads TGCAGGGTGGGGGGAATGAACACTGAAGCTTTCTTT.

The rearrangement links TRBV7-3 to TRBJ1-2; 7 bases fit TRBD1. This CDR3 comprises 13 residues. V trimming: 2 bases; J trimming: 7 bases; junction bases outside the gene matches: 4. The germline gives CDR1 SGHTA, CDR2 FQGTGA. The CDR3 loop is CASSLRQGSGYTF. In nucleotides, the CDR3 is TGTGCCAGCAGCTTACGACAGGGCTCTGGCTACACCTTC. Full variable domain (outside the CDR3, taken from reference TRBV7-3 and TRBJ1-2): GAGVSQTPSNKVTEKGKYVELRCDPISGHTALYWYRQSLGQGPEFLIYFQGTGAADDSGLPNDRFFAVRPEGSVSTLKIQRTERGDSAVYLCASSLRQGSGYTFGSGTRLTVV.

This clone was counted only a few times. This sequence joins TRBV28 and TRBJ2-5; D might be TRBD1 (6 bases). Trimming cost V 6 bases and J 5 bases, with 13 bases left between them. The CDR3 is 13 amino acids. CDR1 is MDHEN, CDR2 SYDVKM, per germline. The CDR3 region is CASSTGHLETQYF. The CDR3 nucleotides read TGTGCCAGCAGCACGGGACATTTGGAGACCCAGTACTTC.

The chain employs TRBV5-1 and TRBJ1-3; TRBD1 aligns across 7 bases. V was clipped by 4 bases and J by 0 bases; unmatched bases: 4. The CDR3 loop spans 15 amino acids. Germline CDR1 is SGHRS and CDR2 is YFSETQ. The CDR3 region is CASSPGQHSGNTIYF. The CDR3 region has the DNA TGCGCCAGCAGCCCGGGACAGCACTCTGGAAACACCATATATTTT.

The J gene is TRBJ1-3, the V gene TRBV5-4; TRBD1 matches at 9 bases. The CDR3 covers 15 residues. CDR1 and CDR2 from the germline V gene are SGHNT and YYREEE (reference sequence). V dropped 6 bases and J dropped 1; count of bases not matched to a gene: 5. CDR3 sequence reads: CASTGTGKSGNTIYF. In nucleotides, the CDR3 is TGTGCCAGCACAGGGACAGGGAAATCTGGAAACACCATATATTTT.

This clone was observed a handful of times. This chain joins TRBV28 and TRBJ2-2; D not resolved. Germline V gene data show CDR1 as MDHEN and CDR2 as SYDVKM. CDR3 size: 12 residues. V lost 2 bases, J lost 6 bases, and 4 bases lay in between. The CDR3 here is CASSLVAGELFF. The CDR3 DNA is TGTGCCAGCAGTTTAGTCGCCGGGGAGCTGTTTTTT.

The V and J genes are TRBV28 and TRBJ2-7, with D tentatively TRBD1 (6 bases). CDR1 is MDHEN and CDR2 is SYDVKM in the germline V gene. Trimming cost V 6 bases and J 2 bases, with 17 bases left between them. CDR3 length: 15 residues. The DNA for the CDR3 is TGTGCCAGCAGACTACAGGGTATAGGTCCCTACGAGCAGTACTTC. Its protein is CASRLQGIGPYEQYF.

This clone was picked up a small number of times. The rearrangement joins TRBV6-5 to TRBJ1-3; D is ambiguous. Between the trimmed V and J ends, which lost 6 bases and 2 bases, there was a span of 8 bases. The germline CDR1 and CDR2 sequences are MNHEY and SVGAGI. The CDR3 extends over 13 amino acids. The CDR3 coding sequence is TGTGCCAGCAGCGGCGGGGCTGGAAACACCATATATTTT. Residues: CASSGGAGNTIYF.

The chain uses TRBV18 and TRBJ2-1; 8 bases agree with TRBD1. The trim removed 4 bases at V and 5 bases at J, leaving 7 bases unmatched. The CDR3 spans 15 residues. The germline CDR1 and CDR2 sequences are KGHSH and LQKENI. CDR3 protein: CASSRGTGADNEQFF. For the CDR3, the DNA is TGTGCCAGCTCACGAGGGACAGGCGCAGACAATGAGCAGTTCTTC. The full variable domain, rest sourced from reference TRBV18 and TRBJ2-1, is NAGVMQNPRHLVRRRGQEARLRCSPMKGHSHVYWYRQLPEEGLKFMVYLQKENIIDESGMPKERFSAEFPKEGPSILRIQQVVRGDSAAYFCASSRGTGADNEQFFGPGTRLTVL.

This clone appeared a few times. The J gene is TRBJ2-3, the V gene TRBV7-8; 11 bases map to TRBD2. Germline-derived CDR1 and CDR2 are SGHVS and FQNEAQ. With V trimmed by 5 bases and J by 4 bases, 11 bases remained unmatched. The CDR3 extends over 17 amino acids. The CDR3 region has the DNA TGTGCCAGCAGCCCCTCTACTAGCGGGAGTTTTCCAGATACGCAGTATTTT. This gives the protein CASSPSTSGSFPDTQYF.

This clone was found a few times. The CDR3: CASSSRVTNQPQHF. DNA for the CDR3: TGTGCCAGCAGTTCCAGGGTGACCAATCAGCCCCAGCATTTT. The rearrangement uses TRBV27 and TRBJ1-5; TRBD1 might be the D (5 bases). Germline V gene sequence: CDR1 MNHEY, CDR2 SMNVEV (reference sequence). The V gene lost 4 bases and the J gene lost 3 bases, with 10 bases spanning the gap. CDR3 length equals 14 residues.